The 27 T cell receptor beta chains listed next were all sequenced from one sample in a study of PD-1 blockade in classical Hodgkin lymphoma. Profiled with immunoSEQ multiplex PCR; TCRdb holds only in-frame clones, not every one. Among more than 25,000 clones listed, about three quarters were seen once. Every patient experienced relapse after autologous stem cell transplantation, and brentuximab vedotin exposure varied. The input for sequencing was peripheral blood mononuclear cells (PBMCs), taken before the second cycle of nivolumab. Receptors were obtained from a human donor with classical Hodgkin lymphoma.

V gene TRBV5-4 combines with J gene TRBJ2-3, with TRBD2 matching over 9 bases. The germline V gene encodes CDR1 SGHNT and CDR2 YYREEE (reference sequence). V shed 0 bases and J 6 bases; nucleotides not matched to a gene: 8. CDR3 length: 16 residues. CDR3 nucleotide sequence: TGTGCCAGCAGCTTGGTGGGCGGGGGGGCCTTGGATACGCAGTATTTT. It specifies CASSLVGGGALDTQYF.

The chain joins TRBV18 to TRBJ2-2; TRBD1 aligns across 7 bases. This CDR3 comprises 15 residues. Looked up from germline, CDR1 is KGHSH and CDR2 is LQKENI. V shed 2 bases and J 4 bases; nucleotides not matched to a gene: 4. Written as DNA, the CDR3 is TGTGCCAGCTCACCAAAAACAGGGGCCACCGGGGAGCTGTTTTTT. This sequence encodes CASSPKTGATGELFF.

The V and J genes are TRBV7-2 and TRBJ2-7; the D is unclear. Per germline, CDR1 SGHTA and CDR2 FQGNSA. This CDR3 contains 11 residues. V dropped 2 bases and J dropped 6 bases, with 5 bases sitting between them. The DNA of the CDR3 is TGTGCCAGCAGCTTATACGGCGAGCAGTACTTC. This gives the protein CASSLYGEQYF.

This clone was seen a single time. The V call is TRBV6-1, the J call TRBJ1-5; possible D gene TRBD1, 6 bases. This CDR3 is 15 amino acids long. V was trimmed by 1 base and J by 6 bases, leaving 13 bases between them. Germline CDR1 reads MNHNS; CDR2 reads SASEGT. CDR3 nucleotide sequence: TGTGCCAGCAGTGAAGAGGGGGGGCTGGCTCAGCCCCAGCATTTT. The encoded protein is CASSEEGGLAQPQHF.

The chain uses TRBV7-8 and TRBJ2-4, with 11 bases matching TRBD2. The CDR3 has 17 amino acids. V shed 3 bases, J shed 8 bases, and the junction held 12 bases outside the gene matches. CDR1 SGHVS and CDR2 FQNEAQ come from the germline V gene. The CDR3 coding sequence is TGTGCCAGCAGCTTGCTTTTAGCGGGAGGGCCGTCGTACATTCAGTACTTC. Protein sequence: CASSLLLAGGPSYIQYF.

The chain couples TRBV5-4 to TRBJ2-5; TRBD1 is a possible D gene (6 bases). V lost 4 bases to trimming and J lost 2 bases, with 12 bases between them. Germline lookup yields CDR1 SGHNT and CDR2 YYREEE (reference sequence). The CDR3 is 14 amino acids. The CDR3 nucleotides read TGTGCCAGCAGCACCAGGACAGATCAAGAGACCCAGTACTTC. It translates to CASSTRTDQETQYF.

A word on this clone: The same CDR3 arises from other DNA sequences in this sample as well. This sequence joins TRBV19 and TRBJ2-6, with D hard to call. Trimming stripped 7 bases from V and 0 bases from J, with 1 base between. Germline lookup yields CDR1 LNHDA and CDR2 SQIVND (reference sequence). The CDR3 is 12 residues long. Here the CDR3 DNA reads TGTGCCAGTAACTCTGGGGCCAACGTCCTGACTTTC. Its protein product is CASNSGANVLTF.

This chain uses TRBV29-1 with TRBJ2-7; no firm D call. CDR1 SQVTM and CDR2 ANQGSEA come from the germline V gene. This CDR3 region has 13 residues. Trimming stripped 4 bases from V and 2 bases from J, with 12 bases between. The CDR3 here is CSVGVTTPYEQYF. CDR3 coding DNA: TGCAGCGTTGGCGTAACTACCCCCTACGAGCAGTACTTC.

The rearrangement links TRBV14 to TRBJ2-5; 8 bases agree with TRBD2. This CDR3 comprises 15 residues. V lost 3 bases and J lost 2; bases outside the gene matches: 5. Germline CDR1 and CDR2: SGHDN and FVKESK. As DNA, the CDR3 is TGTGCCAGCAGCCAGGGAATAGCGGGGCAAGAGACCCAGTACTTC. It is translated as CASSQGIAGQETQYF.

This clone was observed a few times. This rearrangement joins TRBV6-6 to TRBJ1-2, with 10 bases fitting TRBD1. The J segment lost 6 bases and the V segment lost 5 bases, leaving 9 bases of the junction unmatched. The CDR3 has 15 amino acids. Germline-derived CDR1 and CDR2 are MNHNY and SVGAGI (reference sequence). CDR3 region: CASSHLTGGRDGYTF. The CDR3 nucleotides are TGTGCCAGCAGTCACCTGACAGGGGGCAGGGATGGCTACACCTTC.

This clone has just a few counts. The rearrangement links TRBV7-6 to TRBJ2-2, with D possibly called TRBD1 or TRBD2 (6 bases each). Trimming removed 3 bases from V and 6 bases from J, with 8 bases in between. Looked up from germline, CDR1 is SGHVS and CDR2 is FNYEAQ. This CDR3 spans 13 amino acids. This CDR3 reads CASSFGGPGELFF. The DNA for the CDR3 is TGTGCCAGCAGCTTCGGGGGCCCCGGGGAGCTGTTTTTT.

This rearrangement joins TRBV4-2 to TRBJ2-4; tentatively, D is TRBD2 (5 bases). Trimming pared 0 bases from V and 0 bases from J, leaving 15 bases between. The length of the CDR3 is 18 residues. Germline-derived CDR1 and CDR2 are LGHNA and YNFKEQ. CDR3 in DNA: TGTGCCAGCAGCCAAGATCAAGCGGTGAGATTAGCCAAAAACATTCAGTACTTC. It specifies CASSQDQAVRLAKNIQYF.

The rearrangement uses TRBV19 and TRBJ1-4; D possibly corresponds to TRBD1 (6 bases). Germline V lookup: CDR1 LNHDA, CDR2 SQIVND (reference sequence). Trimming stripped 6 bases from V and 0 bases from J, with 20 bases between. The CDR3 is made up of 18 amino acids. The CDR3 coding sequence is TGTGCCAGTAGCCGTGACAGGCCAGGATCCGCAACTAATGAAAAACTGTTTTTT. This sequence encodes CASSRDRPGSATNEKLFF.

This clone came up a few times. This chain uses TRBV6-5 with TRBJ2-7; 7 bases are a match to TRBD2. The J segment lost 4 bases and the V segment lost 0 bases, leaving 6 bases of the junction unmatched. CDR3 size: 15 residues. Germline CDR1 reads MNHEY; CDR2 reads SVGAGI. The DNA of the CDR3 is TGTGCCAGCAGTTACTCGGCGGGAGTAGTATACGAGCAGTACTTC. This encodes CASSYSAGVVYEQYF.

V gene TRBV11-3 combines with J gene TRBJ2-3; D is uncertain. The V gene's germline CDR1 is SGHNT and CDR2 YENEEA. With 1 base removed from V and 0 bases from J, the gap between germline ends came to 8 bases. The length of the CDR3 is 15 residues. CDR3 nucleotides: TGTGCCAGCAGCTTAGGCCCCAGGAGCACAGATACGCAGTATTTT. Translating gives CASSLGPRSTDTQYF. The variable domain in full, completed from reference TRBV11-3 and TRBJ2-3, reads EAGVVQSPRYKIIEKKQPVAFWCNPISGHNTLYWYLQNLGQGPELLIRYENEEAVDDSQLPKDRFSAERLKGVDSTLKIQPAELGDSAVYLCASSLGPRSTDTQYFGPGTRLTVL.

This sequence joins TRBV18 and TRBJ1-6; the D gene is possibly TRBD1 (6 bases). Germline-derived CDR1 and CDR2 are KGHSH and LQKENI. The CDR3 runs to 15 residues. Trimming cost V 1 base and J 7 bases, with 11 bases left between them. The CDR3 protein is CASSPHGGGNSPLHF. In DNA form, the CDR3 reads TGTGCCAGCTCACCACATGGGGGCGGGAATTCACCCCTCCACTTT.

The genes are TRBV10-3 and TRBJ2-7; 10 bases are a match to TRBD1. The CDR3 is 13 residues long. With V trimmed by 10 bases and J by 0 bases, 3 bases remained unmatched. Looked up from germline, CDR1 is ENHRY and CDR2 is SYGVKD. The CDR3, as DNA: TGTGCCAGGGGACAGGGGTCCTCCTACGAGCAGTACTTC. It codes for CARGQGSSYEQYF.

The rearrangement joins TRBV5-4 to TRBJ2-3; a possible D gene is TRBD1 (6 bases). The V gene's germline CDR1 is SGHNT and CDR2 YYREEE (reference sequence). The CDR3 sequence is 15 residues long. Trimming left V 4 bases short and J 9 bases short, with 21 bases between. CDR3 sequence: CASSPNPDSPKTQYF. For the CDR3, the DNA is TGTGCCAGCAGCCCCAACCCGGACAGCCCAAAGACGCAGTATTTT. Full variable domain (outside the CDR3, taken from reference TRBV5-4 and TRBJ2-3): ETGVTQSPTHLIKTRGQQVTLRCSSQSGHNTVSWYQQALGQGPQFIFQYYREEENGRGNFPPRFSGLQFPNYSSELNVNALELDDSALYLCASSPNPDSPKTQYFGPGTRLTVL.

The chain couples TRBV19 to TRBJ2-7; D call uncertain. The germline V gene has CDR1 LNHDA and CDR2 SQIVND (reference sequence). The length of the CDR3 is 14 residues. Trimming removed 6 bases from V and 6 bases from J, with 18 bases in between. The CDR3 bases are TGTGCCAGTAGCCTTCGAGGAAGGGTGGGCGAGCAGTACTTC. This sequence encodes CASSLRGRVGEQYF. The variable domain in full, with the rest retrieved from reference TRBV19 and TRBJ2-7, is DGGITQSPKYLFRKEGQNVTLSCEQNLNHDAMYWYRQDPGQGLRLIYYSQIVNDFQKGDIAEGYSVSREKKESFPLTVTSAQKNPTAFYLCASSLRGRVGEQYFGPGTRLTVT.

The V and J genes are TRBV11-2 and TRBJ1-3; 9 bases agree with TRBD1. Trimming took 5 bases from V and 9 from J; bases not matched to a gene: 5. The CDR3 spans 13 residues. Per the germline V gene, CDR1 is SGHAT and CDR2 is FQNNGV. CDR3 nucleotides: TGTGCCAGCAGCCCGGGACAGGGTAGCACCATATATTTT. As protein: CASSPGQGSTIYF.

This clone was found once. CDR3 in amino acids: CASSPDRPVNTEAFF. Written as DNA, the CDR3 is TGTGCCAGCAGCCCGGACAGACCAGTGAACACTGAAGCTTTCTTT. The chain couples TRBV13 to TRBJ1-1; maybe TRBD1 (6 bases). Germline CDR1 reads PRHDT; CDR2 reads FYEKMQ (reference sequence). V was trimmed by 5 bases and J by 0 bases, leaving 13 bases between them. CDR3 length: 15 residues.

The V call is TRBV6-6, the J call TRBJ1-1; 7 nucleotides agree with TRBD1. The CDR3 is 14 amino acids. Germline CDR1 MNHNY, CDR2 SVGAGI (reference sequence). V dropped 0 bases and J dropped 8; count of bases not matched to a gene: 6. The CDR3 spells CASSYSPGQPEAFF. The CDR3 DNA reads TGTGCCAGCAGTTACTCCCCGGGACAGCCAGAAGCTTTCTTT.

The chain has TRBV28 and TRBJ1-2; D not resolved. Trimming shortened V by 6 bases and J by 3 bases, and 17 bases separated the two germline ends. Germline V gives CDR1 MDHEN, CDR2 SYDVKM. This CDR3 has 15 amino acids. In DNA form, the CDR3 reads TGTGCCAGCAGCCCTCCTCTGGGAGGGTACTATGGCTACACCTTC. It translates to CASSPPLGGYYGYTF.

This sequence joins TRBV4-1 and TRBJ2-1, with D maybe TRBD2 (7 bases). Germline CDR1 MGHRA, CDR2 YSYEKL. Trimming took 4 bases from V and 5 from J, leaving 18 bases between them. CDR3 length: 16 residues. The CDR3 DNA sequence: TGCGCCAGCAGCCTTCATCTAACGGGGGGCAACAATGAGCAGTTCTTC. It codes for CASSLHLTGGNNEQFF.

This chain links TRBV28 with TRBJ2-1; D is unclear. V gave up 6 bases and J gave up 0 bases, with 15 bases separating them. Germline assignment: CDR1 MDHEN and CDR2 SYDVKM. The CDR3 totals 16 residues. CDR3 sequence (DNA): TGTGCCAGCAGCTCACCGTGGCGCCGCTCCTACAATGAGCAGTTCTTC. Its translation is CASSSPWRRSYNEQFF.

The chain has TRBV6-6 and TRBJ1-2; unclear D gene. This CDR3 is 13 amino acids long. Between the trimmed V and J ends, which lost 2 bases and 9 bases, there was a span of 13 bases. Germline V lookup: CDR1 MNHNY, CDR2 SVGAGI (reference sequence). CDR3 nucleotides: TGTGCCAGCAGTTACGGGGAAGCAGGACGCTACACCTTC. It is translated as CASSYGEAGRYTF.

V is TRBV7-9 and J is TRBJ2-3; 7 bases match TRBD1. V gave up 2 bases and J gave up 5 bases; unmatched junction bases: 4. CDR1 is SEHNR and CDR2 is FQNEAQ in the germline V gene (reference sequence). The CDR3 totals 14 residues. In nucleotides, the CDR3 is TGTGCCAGCAGCTTACAAGGGGGCGAAGATACGCAGTATTTT. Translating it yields CASSLQGGEDTQYF.